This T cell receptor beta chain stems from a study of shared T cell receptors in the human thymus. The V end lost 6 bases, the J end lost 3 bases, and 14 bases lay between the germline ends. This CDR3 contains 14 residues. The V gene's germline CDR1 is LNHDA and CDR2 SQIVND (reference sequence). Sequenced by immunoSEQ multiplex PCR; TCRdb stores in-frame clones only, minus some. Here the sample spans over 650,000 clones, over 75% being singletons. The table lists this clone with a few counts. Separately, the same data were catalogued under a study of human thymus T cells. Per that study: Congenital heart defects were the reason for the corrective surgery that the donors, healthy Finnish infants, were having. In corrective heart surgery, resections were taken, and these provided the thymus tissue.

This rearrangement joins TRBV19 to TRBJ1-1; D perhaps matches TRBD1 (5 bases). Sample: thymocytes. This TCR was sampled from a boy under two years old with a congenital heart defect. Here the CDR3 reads CASSRPGADTEAFF. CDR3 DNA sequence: TGTGCCAGTAGCCGCCCTGGGGCTGACACTGAAGCTTTCTTT.